What follows are 2 T cell receptor beta chains derived from one specimen sequenced in a study of blood T cell repertoires in COVID-19. The assay was immunoSEQ multiplex PCR, and TCRdb's table has in-frame clones only and misses some. This table has 200,000 to 250,000 clones, around 87% appearing once. Sequenced: PBMCs or T cells enriched from blood (not recorded which). Receptors originate from a man aged 30 to 39 who had been exposed to COVID-19.

V usage is TRBV2 and J usage is TRBJ1-3; tentative D call: TRBD1 (5 bases). CDR1 is SNHLY and CDR2 is FYNNEI in the germline V gene. V gave up 0 bases and J gave up 0 bases, with 18 bases separating them. The CDR3 extends over 19 amino acids. As DNA, the CDR3 is TGTGCCAGCAGTGAAGCGCTTAACCGACAGTTGCCCTCTGGAAACACCATATATTTT. Protein: CASSEALNRQLPSGNTIYF.

Here the CDR3 reads CASRNLGGAEEKLFF. For the CDR3, the DNA is TGTGCCAGCAGAAACTTAGGAGGGGCGGAAGAAAAACTGTTTTTT. The V call is TRBV7-9, the J call TRBJ1-4; a weak D match, TRBD1 (5 bases). The CDR3 contains 15 residues. Trimming took off 6 bases at V and 8 bases at J, with 19 bases between the two ends. Germline-derived CDR1 and CDR2 are SEHNR and FQNEAQ (reference sequence).